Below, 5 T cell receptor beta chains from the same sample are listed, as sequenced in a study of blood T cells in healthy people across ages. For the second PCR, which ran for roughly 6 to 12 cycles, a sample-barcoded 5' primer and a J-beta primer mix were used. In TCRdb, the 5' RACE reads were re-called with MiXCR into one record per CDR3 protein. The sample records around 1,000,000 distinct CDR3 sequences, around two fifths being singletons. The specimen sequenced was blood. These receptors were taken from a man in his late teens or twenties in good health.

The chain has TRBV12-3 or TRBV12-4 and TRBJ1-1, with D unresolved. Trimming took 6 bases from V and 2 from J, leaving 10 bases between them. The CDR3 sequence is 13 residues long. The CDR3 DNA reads TGTGCCAGCAGGACCGCAGGAAACACTGAAGCTTTCTTT. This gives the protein CASRTAGNTEAFF.

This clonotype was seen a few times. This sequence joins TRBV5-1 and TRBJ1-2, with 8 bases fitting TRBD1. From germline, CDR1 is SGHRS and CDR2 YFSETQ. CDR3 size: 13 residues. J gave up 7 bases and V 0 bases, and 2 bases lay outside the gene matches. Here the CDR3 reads CASSLDRGFGYTF. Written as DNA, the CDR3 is TGCGCCAGCAGCTTGGACAGGGGGTTTGGCTACACCTTC.

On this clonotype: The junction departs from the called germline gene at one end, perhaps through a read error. The CDR3 sequence is CSASGQRGGPETQYF. The CDR3 DNA follows: TGCAGTGCCAGTGGCCAGCGGGGGGGCCCAGAGACGCAGTATTTT. The J gene is TRBJ2-3, the V gene TRBV20-1; 10 bases are shared with TRBD2. The CDR3 sequence is 15 residues long. Germline assignment: CDR1 DFQATT and CDR2 SNEGSKA (reference sequence).

The DNA of the CDR3 is TGTGCCAGCAGCCTTGAAGGCCGACTCCAAGCTTTCTTT. Protein product: CASSLEGRLQAFF. The chain carries TRBV16 and TRBJ1-1; D is unclear. The CDR3 runs 13 residues. CDR1 is KGHSY, CDR2 FQNENV, per germline. Trimming stripped 4 bases from V and 9 bases from J, with 15 bases between.

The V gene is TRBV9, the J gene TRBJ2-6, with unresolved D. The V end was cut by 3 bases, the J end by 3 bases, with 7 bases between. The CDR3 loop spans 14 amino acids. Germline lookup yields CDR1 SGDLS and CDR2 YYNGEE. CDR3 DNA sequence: TGTGCCAGCAGCGCACGTGGTGGGGCCAACGTCCTGACTTTC. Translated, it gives CASSARGGANVLTF.